The T cell receptor beta chain under discussion was sequenced for a study of identical twins. Notes on the study in general: Cross-sectional statistical analysis, not tracking of the same donors, underpinned the conclusions. Twins shared out-of-frame alpha sequences with excess low generation probability. Out-of-frame TCR alpha sharing in monozygotic twins exceeded recombination model predictions.

Turning to this clonotype: Its cognate antigen is unknown.

The donors were all healthy and Caucasian. Germline-derived CDR1 and CDR2 are MNHNY and SVGAGI (reference sequence). This CDR3 region has 15 residues. V lost 4 bases to trimming and J lost 4 bases, with 14 bases between them. TCRdb itself ran the 5' RACE reads through MiXCR, one entry per CDR3 protein. The sample holds some 1,700,000 distinct CDR3 sequences; under 35% are singletons and the top ten take roughly 0.3%. The TCR sequence derives from a newborn girl in good health. The rearrangement links TRBV6-6 to TRBJ1-5; tentative D call: TRBD1 (5 bases). Sequencing input: cord blood. The CDR3 DNA is TGTGCCAGCAGTTTCGGCGGGGCAACGAATCAGCCCCAGCATTTT. Translating gives CASSFGGATNQPQHF.